This T cell receptor beta chain was found in a study of blood T cell repertoires in COVID-19 (dated by TCRdb to the early 2020s). As for the study more broadly: Collaborator samples came from the United States, Italy and Spain and covered acute and convalescent phases of COVID-19. The prospective study material was composed of cDNA or gDNA derived from T cells, B-cell-depleted T cells, or PBMCs. Deeply sampled blood TCRbeta repertoires from subjects exposed to, actively infected with, or recovered from COVID-19 were included in the dataset. The repertoires were released in a freely available public database intended as a resource for research on the immune response to SARS-CoV-2. The samples were drawn from the first 160 participants of the ongoing ImmuneRACE study and from some 1,300 subjects provided by 6 global collaborators. A de-identified subject ID, COVID-19 status, age in years and sex were almost always included in the sample metadata. Where available, HLA class I and class II types were obtained from metadata supplied by the sample provider rather than from assay-based typing. What the research found in general, with its limitations: The amount of clinical and demographic metadata varied by source and participant and was provided uncurated.

Each collaborating institution followed its own protocols to collect whole blood in K2EDTA tubes. For TCRbeta analysis, collaborator samples were shipped as frozen whole blood, as isolated PBMCs, or as DNA extracted from either sample type. A remark on this clone: No antigen is known for it. No quality values exist for individual bases; no much larger clone is one base distant.

The CDR3, cysteine through phenylalanine, is 16 amino acids long. Just CDR3 DNA is preserved here, 48 bases in frame from base 1. According to the germline V gene (reference sequence), CDR1 reads LNHDA and CDR2 reads SQIVND. At the junction V is shortened by 3 bases and J by 1 base, with 15 bases in between. TCRbeta CDR3 regions were amplified from genomic DNA using the immunoSEQ Assay, a bias-controlled multiplex PCR. The original methods were these. Nucleated cell counts per sample were estimated from amplification of reference gene primers within the assay. Sequence reads were collapsed and filtered to measure the absolute abundance of every unique TCRbeta CDR3 rearrangement. For each sample, productive Simpson clonality was calculated by taking the square root of Simpson's diversity index across productive rearrangements. In its TCRdb copy, this immuneACCESS table keeps in-frame sequences only and misses some clones. Where compared with another copy, unresolved V genes explain less than half of these, and the others have no known cause. That table is the source of V, J and clone size, and D and trimming were worked out from the DNA. This sample comprises about 59,000 clones, 75% to 95% of them detected only once. The top ten clones comprise 15% to 20% of the sample.

The rearrangement joined TRBV19 to TRBJ1-1; a weak D assignment points to TRBD1 (5 bases agree). The source is an elderly man with acute or convalescent COVID-19. What was sequenced was peripheral blood. In nucleotide form, the sequence is TGTGCCAGTAGTATTCAGGGTCAGCCCCAGAACACTGAAGCTTTCTTT. Translated, it gives CASSIQGQPQNTEAFF.